One sample yielded the 25 T cell receptor beta chains listed below, sequenced in a study of blood T cell repertoires in COVID-19 (TCRdb year 2020). Preparation of the library involved the immunoSEQ multiplex PCR assay. TCRdb took this table from immuneACCESS and kept in-frame rearrangements with V and J called. Such tables lack part of the clones; where checked against another copy, unresolved V genes explain under half of the gap, and the rest is unexplained. This sample gives more than 50,000 clones in total; roughly four fifths of them show up just once. Of the sample, roughly 27% falls within the top ten clones. Material: peripheral blood. The source of these receptors is an elderly woman with acute or convalescent COVID-19.

The chain couples TRBV5-1 to TRBJ1-4, with 7 bases lining up with TRBD1. This CDR3 contains 15 residues. Losses at the gene ends were 1 base for V and 7 bases for J; bases not matched to a gene: 7. Per the germline V gene, CDR1 is SGHRS and CDR2 is YFSETQ. In DNA, the CDR3 is TGCGCCAGCAGCTTGAATACAGGGGTGGGTGAAAAACTGTTTTTT. As protein: CASSLNTGVGEKLFF.

The chain uses TRBV2 and TRBJ1-1; no clear D gene. The CDR3 covers 11 residues. The germline V gene has CDR1 SNHLY and CDR2 FYNNEI. V gave up 5 bases and J gave up 3 bases, with 4 bases separating them. This CDR3 is CASSLHTEAFF. The CDR3 DNA is TGTGCCAGCAGTCTTCACACTGAAGCTTTCTTT.

This rearrangement joins TRBV5-8 to TRBJ1-6; 11 bases align to TRBD1. Germline CDR1 is SGHTS and CDR2 is YDEGEE. Germline trimming cut 4 bases from V and 1 base from J; bases unmatched to any gene: 4. The CDR3 totals 17 residues. The CDR3 reads CASSKGQGASYNSPLHF. The CDR3 DNA reads TGTGCCAGCAGCAAAGGACAGGGGGCTTCCTATAATTCACCCCTCCACTTT. The whole variable domain, filled in from reference TRBV5-8 and TRBJ1-6, reads EAGVTQSPTHLIKTRGQQATLRCSPISGHTSVYWYQQALGLGLQFLLWYDEGEERNRGNFPPRFSGRQFPNYSSELNVNALELEDSALYLCASSKGQGASYNSPLHFGNGTRLTVT.

The chain carries TRBV19 and TRBJ1-5; TRBD1 agrees at 10 bases. The junction had 7 bases not matched to a gene; V was cut back by 5 bases and J by 0 bases. Germline V gene sequence: CDR1 LNHDA, CDR2 SQIVND (reference sequence). The CDR3 totals 17 residues. The CDR3 DNA reads as TGTGCCAGTAGTCCCCGGACAGGGGGAATTAGCAATCAGCCCCAGCATTTT. Protein sequence: CASSPRTGGISNQPQHF.

The chain recombines TRBV29-1 with TRBJ1-4; TRBD1 agrees at 7 bases. This CDR3 comprises 15 residues. From germline, CDR1 is SQVTM and CDR2 ANQGSEA. The CDR3 reads CSANRGGGPNEKLFF. In DNA form, the CDR3 reads TGCAGTGCAAACAGGGGTGGGGGACCAAATGAAAAACTGTTTTTT.

This chain uses TRBV2 with TRBJ1-1; tentative D call: TRBD1 (5 bases). The CDR3 spans 15 residues. Germline-derived CDR1 and CDR2 are SNHLY and FYNNEI. Trimming pared 6 bases from V and 5 bases from J, leaving 19 bases between. In DNA form, the CDR3 reads TGTGCCAGCAGGGGGGGGTCGGGGAGGCATACTGAAGCTTTCTTT. This sequence encodes CASRGGSGRHTEAFF.

This sequence joins TRBV24-1 and TRBJ2-1; D may be TRBD2 (5 bases). The CDR3 has 17 residues. Per the germline V gene, CDR1 is KGHDR and CDR2 is SFDVKD. V was clipped by 4 bases and J by 2 bases, with 17 bases between them. In DNA, the CDR3 is TGTGCCACCAGTGAAGGCGGACTCCTGTTTACCTACAATGAGCAGTTCTTC. This encodes CATSEGGLLFTYNEQFF.

This chain uses TRBV27 with TRBJ1-3; D ambiguous. The CDR3 extends over 16 amino acids. CDR1 is MNHEY, CDR2 SMNVEV, per germline (reference sequence). Between the trimmed V and J ends, which lost 0 bases and 2 bases, there was a span of 11 bases. This CDR3 reads CASSLSRAFPGNTIYF. Written as DNA, the CDR3 is TGTGCCAGCAGTTTATCGAGGGCTTTCCCTGGAAACACCATATATTTT.

This chain uses TRBV25-1 with TRBJ1-4; D possibly corresponds to TRBD1 (5 bases). CDR1 is MGHDK, CDR2 SYGVNS, per germline. V lost 3 bases and J lost 5, with 10 bases in between. The CDR3 spans 14 residues. CDR3: CASSDHGANEKLFF. The CDR3 nucleotides read TGTGCCAGCAGTGATCATGGGGCCAATGAAAAACTGTTTTTT.

The CDR3 sequence is CASSSTRDKYEQYF. The CDR3 DNA reads TGTGCCAGCAGCTCCACCAGAGACAAATACGAGCAGTACTTC. J is TRBJ2-7 and V is TRBV7-2; D gene uncertain. There are 14 residues in the CDR3. CDR1 and CDR2 (germline): SGHTA, FQGNSA. Deletions cut 4 bases from V and 4 bases from J, with 14 bases between.

In its sample, this clone was seen a few times. This rearrangement joins TRBV11-3 to TRBJ2-7; a possible D gene is TRBD2 (5 bases). The CDR3 runs to 15 residues. V dropped 5 bases and J dropped 0 bases, with 14 bases sitting between them. The germline CDR1 and CDR2 sequences are SGHNT and YENEEA. CDR3 sequence reads: CASSHGLRSSYEQYF. The CDR3, as DNA: TGTGCCAGCAGCCATGGACTGAGGAGCTCCTACGAGCAGTACTTC.

The J gene is TRBJ2-7, the V gene TRBV5-1; weak D call: TRBD2 (7 bases). The CDR3 loop spans 13 amino acids. Trimming left V 0 bases short and J 7 bases short, with 11 bases between. CDR1 and CDR2 from the germline V gene are SGHRS and YFSETQ. Here the CDR3 reads CASSLEGGGEQYF. As DNA, the CDR3 is TGCGCCAGCAGCTTGGAAGGGGGAGGGGAGCAGTACTTC.

The chain employs TRBV9 and TRBJ1-1; the D gene is possibly TRBD1 (5 bases). Trimming left V 4 bases short and J 5 bases short, with 12 bases between. Germline CDR1 SGDLS, CDR2 YYNGEE. The CDR3 loop spans 13 amino acids. CDR3 loop: CASSQGVGTEAFF. The CDR3, as DNA: TGTGCCAGCAGCCAAGGGGTGGGGACTGAAGCTTTCTTT. The full variable domain, in which reference TRBV9 and TRBJ1-1 provide the parts outside the CDR3, is DSGVTQTPKHLITATGQRVTLRCSPRSGDLSVYWYQQSLDQGLQFLIQYYNGEERAKGNILERFSAQQFPDLHSELNLSSLELGDSALYFCASSQGVGTEAFFGQGTRLTVV.

The rearrangement joins TRBV6-2 or TRBV6-3 to TRBJ1-1; D ambiguous. Trimming shortened V by 5 bases and J by 9 bases, and 10 bases separated the two germline ends. The CDR3 has 11 residues. From germline, CDR1 is MNHEY and CDR2 SVGEGT. CDR3 bases: TGTGCCAGCAGTCGCGGGAATCAAGCTTTCTTT. Translated, it gives CASSRGNQAFF.

The V gene is TRBV6-2 or TRBV6-3, the J gene TRBJ2-1; 7 bases map to TRBD2. The J segment lost 8 bases and the V segment lost 5 bases, leaving 15 bases of the junction unmatched. Germline CDR1 and CDR2: MNHEY and SVGEGT. CDR3 length: 16 amino acids. The CDR3 nucleotides are TGTGCCAGCAGTCCGATTCGAGCGGGATACCCACATGAGCAGTTCTTC. Its translation: CASSPIRAGYPHEQFF.

This rearrangement joins TRBV5-1 to TRBJ1-6; possibly TRBD1 for D (6 bases). V lost 3 bases and J 5 bases, leaving 9 bases between the germline ends. Germline CDR1 is SGHRS and CDR2 is YFSETQ. The CDR3 has 14 amino acids. The DNA of the CDR3 is TGCGCCAGCAGCTCACAGGGCGATAATTCACCCCTCCACTTT. Amino acids: CASSSQGDNSPLHF.

The chain recombines TRBV19 with TRBJ1-2, with 9 bases fitting TRBD1. V lost 4 bases and J lost 3; bases outside the gene matches: 6. The CDR3 totals 15 residues. CDR1 and CDR2 from the germline V gene are LNHDA and SQIVND (reference sequence). The CDR3 region is CASSRTGETYYGYTF. The DNA of the CDR3 is TGTGCCAGTAGTAGGACAGGGGAGACCTACTATGGCTACACCTTC.

The chain carries TRBV19 and TRBJ1-6, with a possible D match to TRBD1 (6 bases). Looked up from germline, CDR1 is LNHDA and CDR2 is SQIVND (reference sequence). The CDR3 runs to 16 residues. Trimming cost V 6 bases and J 0 bases, with 12 bases left between them. CDR3 loop: CASRTGLGSYNSPLHF. The CDR3 DNA is TGTGCCAGTAGGACAGGCCTGGGCTCCTATAATTCACCCCTCCACTTT.

The CDR3 DNA sequence: TGTGCCAGCAGTCCCTACAGGGGGCCGGATTCACCCCTCCACTTT. It is translated as CASSPYRGPDSPLHF. This rearrangement joins TRBV6-6 to TRBJ1-6; 9 bases are a match to TRBD1. The CDR3 totals 15 residues. Germline CDR1 MNHNY, CDR2 SVGAGI (reference sequence). V shed 5 bases and J 8 bases; nucleotides not matched to a gene: 7.

The chain is built from TRBV14 and TRBJ2-1, with 11 bases matching TRBD2. The CDR3 has 15 amino acids. Germline V gives CDR1 SGHDN, CDR2 FVKESK. Trimming took 4 bases from V and 8 from J; bases not matched to a gene: 7. The DNA of the CDR3 is TGTGCCAGCAGCCCGATAGCGGGAGGGCCCCATGAGCAGTTCTTC. As protein: CASSPIAGGPHEQFF.

The rearrangement links TRBV5-1 to TRBJ2-5; D is ambiguous. The CDR3 contains 14 residues. Germline values: CDR1 SGHRS, CDR2 YFSETQ. V lost 1 base, J lost 3 bases, and 10 bases lay in between. CDR3 DNA: TGCGCCAGCAGCTTGACCAGGAAAGAAGAGACCCAGTACTTC. Its protein product is CASSLTRKEETQYF.

The chain uses TRBV24-1 and TRBJ1-3, with D perhaps TRBD1 (5 bases). From germline, CDR1 is KGHDR and CDR2 SFDVKD. This CDR3 contains 14 residues. Trimming pared 6 bases from V and 0 bases from J, leaving 8 bases between. In nucleotides, the CDR3 is TGTGCCACCAGTTCGGGGGGCTCTGGAAACACCATATATTTT. Translated: CATSSGGSGNTIYF.

V usage is TRBV29-1 and J usage is TRBJ2-2; the match to TRBD2 covers 7 bases. Germline V gene data show CDR1 as SQVTM and CDR2 as ANQGSEA. The junction had 8 bases not matched to a gene; V was cut back by 6 bases and J by 4 bases. The CDR3 spans 14 residues. DNA for the CDR3: TGCAGCGTGGCGCCGGGGGGTTCCACCGGGGAGCTGTTTTTT. This codes for CSVAPGGSTGELFF.

The genes are TRBV5-4 and TRBJ1-2; no reliable D call. This CDR3 region has 15 residues. V was trimmed by 6 bases and J by 1 base, leaving 16 bases between them. Germline V CDR1 and CDR2: SGHNT, YYREEE (reference sequence). The CDR3 DNA reads TGTGCCAGCACCCGTGGTGCAGAAAGTAACTATGGCTACACCTTC. Encoded protein: CASTRGAESNYGYTF.

V is TRBV9 and J is TRBJ1-4, with a tentative D call TRBD1 (6 bases). Trimming removed 3 bases from V and 6 bases from J, with 15 bases in between. The germline gives CDR1 SGDLS, CDR2 YYNGEE. The CDR3 consists of 15 residues. This CDR3 reads CASSAGGGPDEKLFF. The CDR3 DNA reads as TGTGCCAGCAGCGCCGGGGGGGGCCCGGATGAAAAACTGTTTTTT. The whole variable domain, remainder taken from reference TRBV9 and TRBJ1-4, is DSGVTQTPKHLITATGQRVTLRCSPRSGDLSVYWYQQSLDQGLQFLIQYYNGEERAKGNILERFSAQQFPDLHSELNLSSLELGDSALYFCASSAGGGPDEKLFFGSGTQLSVL.